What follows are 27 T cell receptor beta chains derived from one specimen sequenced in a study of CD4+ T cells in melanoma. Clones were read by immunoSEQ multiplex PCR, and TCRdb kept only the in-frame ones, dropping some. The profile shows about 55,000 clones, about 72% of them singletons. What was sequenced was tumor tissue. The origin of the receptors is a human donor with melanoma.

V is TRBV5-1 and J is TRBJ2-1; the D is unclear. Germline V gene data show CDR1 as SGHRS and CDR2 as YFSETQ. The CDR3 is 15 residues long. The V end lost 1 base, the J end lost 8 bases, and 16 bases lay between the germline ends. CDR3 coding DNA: TGCGCCAGCAGCTTGTTTTTTAACCGGCGAGATGAGCAGTTCTTC. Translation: CASSLFFNRRDEQFF.

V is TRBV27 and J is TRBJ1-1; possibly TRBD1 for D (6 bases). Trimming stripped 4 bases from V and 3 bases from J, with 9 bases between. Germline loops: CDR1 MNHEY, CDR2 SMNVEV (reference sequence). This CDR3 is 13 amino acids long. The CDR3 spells CASSYTGYTEAFF. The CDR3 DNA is TGTGCCAGCAGTTACACAGGGTACACTGAAGCTTTCTTT.

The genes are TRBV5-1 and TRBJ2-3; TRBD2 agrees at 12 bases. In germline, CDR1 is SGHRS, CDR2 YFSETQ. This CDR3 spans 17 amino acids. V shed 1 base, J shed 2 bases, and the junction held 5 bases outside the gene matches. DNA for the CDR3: TGCGCCAGCAGCTTGCCTAGCGGGGGGGCCATCACAGATACGCAGTATTTT. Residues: CASSLPSGGAITDTQYF.

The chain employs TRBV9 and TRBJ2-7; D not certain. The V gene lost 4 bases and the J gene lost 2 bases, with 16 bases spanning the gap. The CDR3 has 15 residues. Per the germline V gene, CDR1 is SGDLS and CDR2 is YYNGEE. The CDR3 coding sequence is TGTGCCAGCAGCCAAGATCTTTCTAGGACCTACGAGCAGTACTTC. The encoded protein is CASSQDLSRTYEQYF.

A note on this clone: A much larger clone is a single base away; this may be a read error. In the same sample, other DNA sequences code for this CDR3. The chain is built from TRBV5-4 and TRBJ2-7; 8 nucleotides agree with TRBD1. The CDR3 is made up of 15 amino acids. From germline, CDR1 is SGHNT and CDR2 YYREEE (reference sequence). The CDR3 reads CASSRPDRGTYEQYF. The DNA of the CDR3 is TGTGCCAGCAGCCGCCCTGACAGGGGAACATACGAGCAATACTTC.

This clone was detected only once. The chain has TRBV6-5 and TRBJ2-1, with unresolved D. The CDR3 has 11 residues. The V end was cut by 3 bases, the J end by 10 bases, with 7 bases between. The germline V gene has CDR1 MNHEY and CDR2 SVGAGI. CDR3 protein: CASSYLGEQFF. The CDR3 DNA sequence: TGTGCCAGCAGTTATTTGGGGGAGCAGTTCTTC.

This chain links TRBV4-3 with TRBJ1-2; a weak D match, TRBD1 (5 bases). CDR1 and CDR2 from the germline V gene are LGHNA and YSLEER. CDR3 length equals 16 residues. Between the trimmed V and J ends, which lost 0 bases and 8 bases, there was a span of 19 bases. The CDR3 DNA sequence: TGCGCCAGCAGCCAAGATGGGGCAGGACCCTATCAAGGCTACACCTTC. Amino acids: CASSQDGAGPYQGYTF.

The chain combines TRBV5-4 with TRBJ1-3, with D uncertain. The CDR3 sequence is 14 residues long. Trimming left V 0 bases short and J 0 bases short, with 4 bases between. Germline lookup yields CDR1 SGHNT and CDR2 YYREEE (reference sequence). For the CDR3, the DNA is TGTGCCAGCAGCTTGGGAATCTCTGGAAACACCATATATTTT. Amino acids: CASSLGISGNTIYF.

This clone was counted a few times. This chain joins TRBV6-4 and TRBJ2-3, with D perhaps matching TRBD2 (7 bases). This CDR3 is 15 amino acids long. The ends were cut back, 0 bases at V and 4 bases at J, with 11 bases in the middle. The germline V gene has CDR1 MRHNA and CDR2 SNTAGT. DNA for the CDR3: TGTGCCAGCAGTGACTCGATCGGGGGGCCAGATACGCAGTATTTT. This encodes CASSDSIGGPDTQYF.

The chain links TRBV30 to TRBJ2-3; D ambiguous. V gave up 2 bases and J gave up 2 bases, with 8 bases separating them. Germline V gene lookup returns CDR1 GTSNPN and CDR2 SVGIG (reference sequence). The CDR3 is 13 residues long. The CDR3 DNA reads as TGTGCCTGGAGTCCGACCAACACAGATACGCAGTATTTT. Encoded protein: CAWSPTNTDTQYF. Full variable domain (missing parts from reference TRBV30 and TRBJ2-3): SQTIHQWPATLVQPVGSPLSLECTVEGTSNPNLYWYRQAAGRGLQLLFYSVGIGQISSEVPQNLSASRPQDRQFILSSKKLLLSDSGFYLCAWSPTNTDTQYFGPGTRLTVL.

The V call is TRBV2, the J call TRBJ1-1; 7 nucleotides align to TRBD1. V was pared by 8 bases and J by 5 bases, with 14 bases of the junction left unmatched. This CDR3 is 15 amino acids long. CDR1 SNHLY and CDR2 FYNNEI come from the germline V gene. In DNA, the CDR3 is TGTGCCAGCCCTCTCTGGGACAGCGCCCGGACTGAAGCTTTCTTT. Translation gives CASPLWDSARTEAFF.

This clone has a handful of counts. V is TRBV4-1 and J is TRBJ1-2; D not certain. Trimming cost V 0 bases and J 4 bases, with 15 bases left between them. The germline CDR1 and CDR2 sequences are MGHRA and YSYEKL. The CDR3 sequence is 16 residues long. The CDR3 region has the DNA TGCGCCAGCAGCCAAGATAGGGCACGGGATGCCTATGGCTACACCTTC. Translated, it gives CASSQDRARDAYGYTF.

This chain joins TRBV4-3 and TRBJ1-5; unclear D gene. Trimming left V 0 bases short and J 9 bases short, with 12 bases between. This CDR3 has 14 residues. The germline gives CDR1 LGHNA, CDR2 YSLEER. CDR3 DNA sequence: TGCGCCAGCAGCCAAGAGCCTTCCGTGGCGCCCCAGCATTTT. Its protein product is CASSQEPSVAPQHF.

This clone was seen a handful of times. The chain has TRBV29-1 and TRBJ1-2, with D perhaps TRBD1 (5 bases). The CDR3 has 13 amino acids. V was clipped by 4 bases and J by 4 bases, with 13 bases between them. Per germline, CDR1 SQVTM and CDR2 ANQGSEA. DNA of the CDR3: TGCAGCGTTGTTGTTGGGGGGGTCTATGGCTACACCTTC. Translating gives CSVVVGGVYGYTF.

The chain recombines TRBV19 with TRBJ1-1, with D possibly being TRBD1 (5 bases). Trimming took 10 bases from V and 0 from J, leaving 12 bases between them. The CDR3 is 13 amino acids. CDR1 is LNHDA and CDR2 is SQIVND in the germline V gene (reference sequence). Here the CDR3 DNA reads TGTGCCACCCGGAGGGGAATGAACACTGAAGCTTTCTTT. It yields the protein CATRRGMNTEAFF.

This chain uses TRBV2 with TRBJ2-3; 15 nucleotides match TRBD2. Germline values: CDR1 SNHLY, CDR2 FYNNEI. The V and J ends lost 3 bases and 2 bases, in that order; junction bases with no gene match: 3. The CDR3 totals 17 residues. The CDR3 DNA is TGTGCCAGCAGTGAGGGACTAGCGGGGGGAGACACAGATACGCAGTATTTT. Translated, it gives CASSEGLAGGDTDTQYF.

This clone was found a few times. CDR3 sequence reads: CSAPMWPGYTF. Written as DNA, the CDR3 is TGCAGTGCTCCCATGTGGCCCGGCTACACCTTC. The chain recombines TRBV20-1 with TRBJ1-2; D is uncertain. The CDR3 is made up of 11 amino acids. Germline V CDR1 and CDR2: DFQATT, SNEGSKA (reference sequence). The V end lost 5 bases, the J end lost 8 bases, and 12 bases lay between the germline ends.

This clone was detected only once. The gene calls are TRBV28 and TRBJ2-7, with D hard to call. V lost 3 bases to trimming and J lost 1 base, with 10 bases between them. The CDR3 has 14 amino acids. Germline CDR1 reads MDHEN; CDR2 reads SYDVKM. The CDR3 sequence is CASSFPPRSYEQYF. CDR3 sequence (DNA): TGTGCCAGCAGTTTTCCTCCCCGGTCCTACGAGCAGTACTTC.

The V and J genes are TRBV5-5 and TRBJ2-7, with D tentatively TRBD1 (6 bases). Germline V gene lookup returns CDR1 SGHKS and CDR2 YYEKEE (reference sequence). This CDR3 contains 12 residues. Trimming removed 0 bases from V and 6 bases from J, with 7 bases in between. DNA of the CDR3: TGTGCCAGCAGCTTGGGGGGGCGCGAGCAGTACTTC. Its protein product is CASSLGGREQYF.

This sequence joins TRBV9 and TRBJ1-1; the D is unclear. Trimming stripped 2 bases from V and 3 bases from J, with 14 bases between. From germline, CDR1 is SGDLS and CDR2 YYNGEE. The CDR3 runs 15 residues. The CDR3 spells CASSVWSSGDTEAFF. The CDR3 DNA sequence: TGTGCCAGCAGCGTTTGGAGTAGCGGGGACACTGAAGCTTTCTTT.

CDR3 nucleotides: TGTGCCAGTACCGCGGGTTGGGACTACACCTTC. Its translation is CASTAGWDYTF. The chain couples TRBV19 to TRBJ1-2, with D uncertain. CDR1 is LNHDA, CDR2 SQIVND, per germline (reference sequence). The V end was cut by 7 bases, the J end by 10 bases, with 13 bases between. The CDR3 totals 11 residues.

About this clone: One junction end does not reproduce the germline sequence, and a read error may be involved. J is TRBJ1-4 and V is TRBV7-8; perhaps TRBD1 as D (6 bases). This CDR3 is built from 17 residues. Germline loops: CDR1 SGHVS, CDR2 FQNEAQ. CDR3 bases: TGCGCCAGCAGCCACCCCAGGACGGGGGCGAGGAATGAAAAACTGTTTTTT. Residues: CASSHPRTGARNEKLFF.

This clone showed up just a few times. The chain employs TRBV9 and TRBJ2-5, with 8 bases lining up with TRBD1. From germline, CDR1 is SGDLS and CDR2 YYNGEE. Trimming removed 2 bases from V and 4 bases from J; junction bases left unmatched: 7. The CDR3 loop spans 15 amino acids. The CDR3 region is CASSVGQAAGETQYF. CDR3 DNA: TGTGCCAGCAGCGTGGGACAGGCGGCCGGAGAGACCCAGTACTTC.

CDR3 residues: CASSVGSGGYQETQYF. The CDR3 DNA is TGTGCCAGCAGCGTGGGTAGCGGGGGGTACCAAGAGACCCAGTACTTC. V gene TRBV9 combines with J gene TRBJ2-5; 10 bases are a match to TRBD2. Looked up from germline, CDR1 is SGDLS and CDR2 is YYNGEE. This CDR3 has 16 amino acids. The ends lost 2 bases at V and 0 bases at J; junction bases unmatched: 4.

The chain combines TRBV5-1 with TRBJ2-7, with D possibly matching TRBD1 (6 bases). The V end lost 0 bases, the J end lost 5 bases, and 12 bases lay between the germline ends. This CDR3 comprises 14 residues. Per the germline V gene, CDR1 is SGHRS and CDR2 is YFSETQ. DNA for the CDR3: TGCGCCAGCAGCTTGGACAGGGTAAGCAACGAGCAGTACTTC. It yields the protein CASSLDRVSNEQYF.

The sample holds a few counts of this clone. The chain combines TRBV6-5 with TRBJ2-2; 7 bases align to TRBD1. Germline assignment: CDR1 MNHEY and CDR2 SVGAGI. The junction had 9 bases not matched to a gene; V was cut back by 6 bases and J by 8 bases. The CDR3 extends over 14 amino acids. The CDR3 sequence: CASSTDRDRGELFF. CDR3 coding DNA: TGTGCCAGCAGCACCGACAGGGATCGAGGGGAGCTGTTTTTT.

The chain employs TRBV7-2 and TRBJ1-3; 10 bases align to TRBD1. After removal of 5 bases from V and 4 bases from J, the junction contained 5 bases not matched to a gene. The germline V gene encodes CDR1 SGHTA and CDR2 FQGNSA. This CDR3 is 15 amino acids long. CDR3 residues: CASSQGQGFGNTIYF. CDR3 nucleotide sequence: TGTGCCAGCAGCCAGGGACAGGGGTTCGGAAACACCATATATTTT. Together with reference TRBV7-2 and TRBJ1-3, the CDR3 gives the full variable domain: GAGVSQSPSNKVTEKGKDVELRCDPISGHTALYWYRQSLGQGLEFLIYFQGNSAPDKSGLPSDRFSAERTGGSVSTLTIQRTQQEDSAVYLCASSQGQGFGNTIYFGEGSWLTVV.